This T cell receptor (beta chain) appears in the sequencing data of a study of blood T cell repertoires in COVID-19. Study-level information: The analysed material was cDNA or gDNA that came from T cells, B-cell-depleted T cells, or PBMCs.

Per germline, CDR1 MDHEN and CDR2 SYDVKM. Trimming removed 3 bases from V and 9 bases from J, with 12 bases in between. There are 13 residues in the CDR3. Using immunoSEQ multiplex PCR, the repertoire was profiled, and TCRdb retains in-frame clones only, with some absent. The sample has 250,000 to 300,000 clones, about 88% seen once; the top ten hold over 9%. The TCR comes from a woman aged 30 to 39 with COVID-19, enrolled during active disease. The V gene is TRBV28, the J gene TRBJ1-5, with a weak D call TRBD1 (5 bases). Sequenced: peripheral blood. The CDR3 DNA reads TGTGCCAGCAGTTTCGCAGGGTCTCGGCCCCAGCATTTT. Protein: CASSFAGSRPQHF.